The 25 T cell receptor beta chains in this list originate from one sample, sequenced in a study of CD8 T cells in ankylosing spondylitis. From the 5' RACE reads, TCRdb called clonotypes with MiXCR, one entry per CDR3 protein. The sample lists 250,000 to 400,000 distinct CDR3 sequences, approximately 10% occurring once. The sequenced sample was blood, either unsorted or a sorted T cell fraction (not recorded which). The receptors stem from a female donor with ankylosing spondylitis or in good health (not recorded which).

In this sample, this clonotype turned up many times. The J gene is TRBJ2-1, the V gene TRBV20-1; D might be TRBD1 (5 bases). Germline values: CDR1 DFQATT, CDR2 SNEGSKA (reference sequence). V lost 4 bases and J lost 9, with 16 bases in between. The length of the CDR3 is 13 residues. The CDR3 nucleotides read TGCAGTGCTAAGGGGCTATTTTGGTTTGAGCAGTTCTTC. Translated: CSAKGLFWFEQFF.

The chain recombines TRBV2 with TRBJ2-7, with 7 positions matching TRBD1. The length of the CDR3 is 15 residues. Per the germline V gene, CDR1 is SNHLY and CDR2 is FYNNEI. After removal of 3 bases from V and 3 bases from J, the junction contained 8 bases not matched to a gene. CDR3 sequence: CASSDHLGQIYEQYF. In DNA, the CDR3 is TGTGCCAGCAGTGACCATTTGGGACAGATCTACGAGCAGTACTTC.

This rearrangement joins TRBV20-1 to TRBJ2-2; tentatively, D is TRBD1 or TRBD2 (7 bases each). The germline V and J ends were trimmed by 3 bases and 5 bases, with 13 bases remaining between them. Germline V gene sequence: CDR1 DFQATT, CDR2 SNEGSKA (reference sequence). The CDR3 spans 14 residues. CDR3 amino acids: CSASPGGVTGELFF. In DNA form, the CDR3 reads TGCAGTGCTAGTCCAGGGGGGGTTACCGGGGAGCTGTTTTTT.

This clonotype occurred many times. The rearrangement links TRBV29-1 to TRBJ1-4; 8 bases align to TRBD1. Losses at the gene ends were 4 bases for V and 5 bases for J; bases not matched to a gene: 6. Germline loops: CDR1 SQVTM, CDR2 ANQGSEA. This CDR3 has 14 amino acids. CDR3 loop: CSVGQGKGNEKLFF. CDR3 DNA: TGCAGCGTTGGACAGGGGAAAGGAAATGAAAAACTGTTTTTT.

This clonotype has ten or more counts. CDR3 nucleotide sequence: TGCGCCAGCAGCTTGACGGATAACACTGAAGCTTTCTTT. Its translation: CASSLTDNTEAFF. The chain links TRBV5-1 to TRBJ1-1, with no clear D. V dropped 1 base and J dropped 2 bases, with 6 bases sitting between them. Germline lookup yields CDR1 SGHRS and CDR2 YFSETQ. The length of the CDR3 is 13 residues.

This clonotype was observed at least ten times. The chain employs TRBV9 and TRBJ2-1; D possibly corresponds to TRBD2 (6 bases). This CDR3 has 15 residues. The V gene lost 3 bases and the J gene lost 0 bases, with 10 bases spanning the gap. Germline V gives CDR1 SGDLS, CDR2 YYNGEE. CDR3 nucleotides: TGTGCCAGCAGCGAGGCGGGACCCTCCTACAATGAGCAGTTCTTC. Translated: CASSEAGPSYNEQFF.

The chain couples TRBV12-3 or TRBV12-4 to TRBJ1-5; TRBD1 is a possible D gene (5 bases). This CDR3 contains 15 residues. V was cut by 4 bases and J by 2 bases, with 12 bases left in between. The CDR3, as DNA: TGTGCCAGCAGTTGGGGGGGAACCGGCAATCAGCCCCAGCATTTT. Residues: CASSWGGTGNQPQHF.

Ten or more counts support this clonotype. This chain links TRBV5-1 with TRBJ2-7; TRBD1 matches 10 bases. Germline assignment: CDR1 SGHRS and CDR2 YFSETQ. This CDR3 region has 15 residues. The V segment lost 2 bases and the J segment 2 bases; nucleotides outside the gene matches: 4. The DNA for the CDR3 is TGCGCCAGCAGCTTTAGGACAGGGGGGCCCTACGAGCAGTACTTC. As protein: CASSFRTGGPYEQYF.

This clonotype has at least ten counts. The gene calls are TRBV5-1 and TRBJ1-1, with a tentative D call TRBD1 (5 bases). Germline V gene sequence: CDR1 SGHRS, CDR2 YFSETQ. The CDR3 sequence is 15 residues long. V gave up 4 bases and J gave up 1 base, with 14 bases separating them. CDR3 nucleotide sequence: TGCGCCAGCAGCGCCGGACACGGAAGGAACACTGAAGCTTTCTTT. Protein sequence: CASSAGHGRNTEAFF.

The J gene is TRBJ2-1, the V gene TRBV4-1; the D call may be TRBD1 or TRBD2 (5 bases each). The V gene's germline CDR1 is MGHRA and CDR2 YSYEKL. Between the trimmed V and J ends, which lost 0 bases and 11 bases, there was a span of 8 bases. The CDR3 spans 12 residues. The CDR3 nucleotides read TGCGCCAGCAGCCAAGAGGGGACCAAGCAGTTCTTC. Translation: CASSQEGTKQFF.

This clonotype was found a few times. The CDR3 DNA follows: TGTGCCACCAGCAGAGAAGGGTTCTCTGGGGCCAACGTCCTGACTTTC. This gives the protein CATSREGFSGANVLTF. The J gene is TRBJ2-6, the V gene TRBV15; no clear D gene. The germline V gene encodes CDR1 LNHNV and CDR2 YYDKDF (reference sequence). The length of the CDR3 is 16 residues. V was clipped by 0 bases and J by 0 bases, with 6 bases between them.

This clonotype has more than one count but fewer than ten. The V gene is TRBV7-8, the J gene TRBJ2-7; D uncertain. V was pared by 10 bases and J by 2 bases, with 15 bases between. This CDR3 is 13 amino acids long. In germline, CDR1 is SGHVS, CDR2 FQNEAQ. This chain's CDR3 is CATSMGVTYEQYF. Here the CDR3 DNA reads TGTGCCACCTCGATGGGCGTTACCTACGAGCAGTACTTC.

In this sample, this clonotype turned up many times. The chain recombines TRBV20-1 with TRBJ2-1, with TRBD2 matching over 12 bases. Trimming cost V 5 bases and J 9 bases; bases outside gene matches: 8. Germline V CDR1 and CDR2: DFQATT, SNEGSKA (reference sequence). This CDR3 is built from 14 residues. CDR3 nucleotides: TGCAGTGCTGGCCTAGCGGGAGGGCCCCCTGAGCAGTTCTTC. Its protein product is CSAGLAGGPPEQFF.

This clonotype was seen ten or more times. For the CDR3, the DNA is TGCGCCAGCAACCCAACAGGGGTAGCGCAAGGTTACACCGGGGAGCTGTTTTTT. Translated, it gives CASNPTGVAQGYTGELFF. The rearrangement links TRBV5-1 to TRBJ2-2; TRBD1 matches 7 bases. The CDR3 loop spans 18 amino acids. After removal of 6 bases from V and 3 bases from J, the junction contained 17 bases not matched to a gene. Per germline, CDR1 SGHRS and CDR2 YFSETQ.

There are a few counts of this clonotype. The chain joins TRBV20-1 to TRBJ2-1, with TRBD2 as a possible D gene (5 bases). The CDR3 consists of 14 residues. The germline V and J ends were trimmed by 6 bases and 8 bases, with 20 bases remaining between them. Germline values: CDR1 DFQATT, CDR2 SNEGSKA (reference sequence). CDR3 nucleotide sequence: TGCAGTGCATCCCTCGGACTGGGGTTCGATGAGCAGTTCTTC. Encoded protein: CSASLGLGFDEQFF.

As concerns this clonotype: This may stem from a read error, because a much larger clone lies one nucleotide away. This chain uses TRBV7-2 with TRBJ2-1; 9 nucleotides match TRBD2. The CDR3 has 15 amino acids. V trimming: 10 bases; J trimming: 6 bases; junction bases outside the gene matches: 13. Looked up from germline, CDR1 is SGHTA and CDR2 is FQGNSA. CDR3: CANREGLASPNEQFF. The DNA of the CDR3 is TGTGCCAACAGGGAGGGACTAGCCTCCCCCAATGAGCAGTTCTTC.

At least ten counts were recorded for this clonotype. The DNA for the CDR3 is TGTGCCAGCAGCTTGGGTTCGGCAGTCCAAGAGACCCAGTACTTC. This gives the protein CASSLGSAVQETQYF. The chain is built from TRBV5-8 and TRBJ2-5, with D unclear. CDR1 SGHTS and CDR2 YDEGEE come from the germline V gene. The CDR3 has 15 amino acids. Trimming took off 0 bases at V and 1 base at J, with 10 bases between the two ends. The whole variable domain, filled in from reference TRBV5-8 and TRBJ2-5, reads EAGVTQSPTHLIKTRGQQATLRCSPISGHTSVYWYQQALGLGLQFLLWYDEGEERNRGNFPPRFSGRQFPNYSSELNVNALELEDSALYLCASSLGSAVQETQYFGPGTRLLVL.

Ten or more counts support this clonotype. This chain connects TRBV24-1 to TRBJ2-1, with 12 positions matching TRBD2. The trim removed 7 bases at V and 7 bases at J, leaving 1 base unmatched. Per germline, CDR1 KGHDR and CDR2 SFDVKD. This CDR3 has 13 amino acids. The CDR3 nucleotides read TGTGCCACCAGACTAGCGGGGGGAAATGAGCAGTTCTTC. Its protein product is CATRLAGGNEQFF.

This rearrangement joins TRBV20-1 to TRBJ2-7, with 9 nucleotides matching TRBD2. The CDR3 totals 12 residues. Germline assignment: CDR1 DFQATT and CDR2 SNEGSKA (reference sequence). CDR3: CSLVGLAGEQYF. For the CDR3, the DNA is TGCAGCTTAGTGGGGCTAGCGGGGGAGCAGTACTTC.

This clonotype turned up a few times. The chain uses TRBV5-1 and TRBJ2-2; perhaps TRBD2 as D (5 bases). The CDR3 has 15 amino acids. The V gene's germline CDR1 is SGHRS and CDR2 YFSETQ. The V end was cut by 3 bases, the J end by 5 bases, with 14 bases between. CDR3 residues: CASSWQVGVTGELFF. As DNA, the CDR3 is TGCGCCAGCAGCTGGCAGGTCGGGGTTACCGGGGAGCTGTTTTTT. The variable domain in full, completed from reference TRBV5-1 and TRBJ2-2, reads KAGVTQTPRYLIKTRGQQVTLSCSPISGHRSVSWYQQTPGQGLQFLFEYFSETQRNKGNFPGRFSGRQFSNSRSEMNVSTLELGDSALYLCASSWQVGVTGELFFGEGSRLTVL.

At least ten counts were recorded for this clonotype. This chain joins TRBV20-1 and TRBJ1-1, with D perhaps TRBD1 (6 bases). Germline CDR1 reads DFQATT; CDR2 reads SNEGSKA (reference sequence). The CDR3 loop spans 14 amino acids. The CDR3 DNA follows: TGCAGCGGCAACGGAGGGGGGTTGGGAACTGAAGCTTTCTTT. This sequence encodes CSGNGGGLGTEAFF.

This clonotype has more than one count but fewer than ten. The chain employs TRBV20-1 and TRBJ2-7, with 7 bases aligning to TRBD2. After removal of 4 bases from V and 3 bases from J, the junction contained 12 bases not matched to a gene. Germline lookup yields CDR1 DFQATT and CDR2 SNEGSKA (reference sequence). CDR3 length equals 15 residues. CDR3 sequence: CSAIRLVGGSYEQYF. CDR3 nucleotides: TGCAGTGCTATACGATTGGTGGGGGGGAGCTACGAGCAGTACTTC.

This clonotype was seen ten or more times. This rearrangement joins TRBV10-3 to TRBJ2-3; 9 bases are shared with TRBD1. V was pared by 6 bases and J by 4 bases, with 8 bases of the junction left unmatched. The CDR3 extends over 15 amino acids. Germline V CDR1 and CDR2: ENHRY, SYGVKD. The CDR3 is CAISEDRGSSDTQYF. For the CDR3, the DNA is TGTGCCATCAGCGAGGACAGGGGATCGTCAGATACGCAGTATTTT.

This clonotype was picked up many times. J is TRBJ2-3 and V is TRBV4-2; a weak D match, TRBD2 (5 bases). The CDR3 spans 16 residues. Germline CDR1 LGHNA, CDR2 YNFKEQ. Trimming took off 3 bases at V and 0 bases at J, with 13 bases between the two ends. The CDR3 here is CASSHVGRGSTDTQYF. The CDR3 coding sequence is TGTGCCAGCAGCCATGTTGGTAGAGGGAGCACAGATACGCAGTATTTT.

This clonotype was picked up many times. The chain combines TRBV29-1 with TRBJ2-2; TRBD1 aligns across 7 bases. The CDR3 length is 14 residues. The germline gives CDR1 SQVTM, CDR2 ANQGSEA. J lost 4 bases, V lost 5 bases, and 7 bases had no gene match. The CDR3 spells CSVSQGLATGELFF. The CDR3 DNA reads TGCAGCGTTTCACAGGGGTTGGCCACCGGGGAGCTGTTTTTT.